This T cell receptor (beta chain) was observed in a study of control samples from healthy donors and cancer patients (dated by TCRdb to the early 2020s). CDR1 and CDR2 are read off the germline V gene (reference sequence) as SEHNR and FQNEAQ. V lost 3 bases and J lost 3 bases, and the count of bases not matched to a germline gene is 7. From its cysteine to its phenylalanine, the CDR3 spans 17 amino acids. Kept here is only the CDR3 DNA, which spans 51 bases and is read in frame from base 1. Libraries were constructed by the immunoSEQ multiplex PCR assay. Not all clones reach the TCRdb copy of this immuneACCESS table, which keeps in-frame sequences only. Checked studies attribute under half of the gap to unresolved V genes and leave the rest unexplained. The sample table shows under 200,000 clones, and around 88% are seen once. Jointly, the top ten make up about 5.3% of the sample. A word on this clone: Its antigen specificity is not known. No clone much larger than this one lies a single base away; base qualities are absent.

The sequence was obtained from a woman between 25 and 40 years old in good health. The sequence links TRBV7-9 to TRBJ1-5; the central 11 bases match TRBD1. The sequenced sample consisted of blood. This receptor has the CDR3 CASSFIGQGAPNQPQHF. The DNA reads TGTGCCAGCAGCTTCATCGGACAGGGGGCGCCCAATCAGCCCCAGCATTTT.